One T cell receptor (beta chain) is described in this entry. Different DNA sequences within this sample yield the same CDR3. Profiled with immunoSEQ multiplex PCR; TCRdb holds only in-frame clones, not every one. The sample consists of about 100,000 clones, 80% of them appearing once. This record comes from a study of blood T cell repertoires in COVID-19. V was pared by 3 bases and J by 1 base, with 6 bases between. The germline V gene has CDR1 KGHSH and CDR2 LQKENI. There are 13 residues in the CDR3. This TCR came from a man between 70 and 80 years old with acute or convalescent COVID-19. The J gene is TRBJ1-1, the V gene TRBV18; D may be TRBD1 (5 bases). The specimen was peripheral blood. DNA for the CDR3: TGTGCCAGCTCACCTCAGGGGAACACTGAAGCTTTCTTT. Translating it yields CASSPQGNTEAFF.